This T cell receptor (beta chain) was sequenced during a study of regulatory T cells in long-lasting Graves disease. Construction of TCR beta libraries relied on iRepertoire HTBI primers and on Arm-PCR targeting CDR3 regions. Using its own MiXCR run on the multiplex PCR reads, TCRdb lists one record per CDR3 protein. The table shows approximately 400,000 distinct CDR3 sequences, with about 11% occurring only once. Sample time point: newly diagnosed GD, antithyroid drugs for less than 3 months. PBMC RNA was the source of the TCR library. This CDR3 is 17 amino acids long. The V gene end was trimmed by 0 bases and the J gene end by 5 bases; junction bases not matched to a gene: 8. The germline gives CDR1 SEHNR, CDR2 FQNEAQ (reference sequence). This clonotype has a handful of counts. This sample also belongs to another study, concerning T cells in Graves' hyperthyroidism and ophthalmopathy. That paper states: Newly diagnosed hyperthyroidism patients aged 18 to 65 years had disease lasting under 2 months.

The chain couples TRBV7-9 to TRBJ2-1, with 9 bases aligning to TRBD1. This receptor was obtained from a young woman with Graves disease. This specimen consisted of peripheral blood mononuclear cells (PBMCs), obtained at new diagnosis, from a patient treated with antithyroid drugs. CDR3 region: CASSLAQGTGYHNEQFF. In DNA, the CDR3 is TGTGCCAGCAGCTTAGCGCAAGGGACAGGGTACCACAATGAGCAGTTCTTC.